This T cell receptor beta chain was captured in a study of memory CD4+ T cells and cytomegalovirus serostatus. Study as a whole: Donors were healthy Belgian adults, fewer than ten CMV seropositive and some 24 seronegative. Study-wide results and limits: A US-trained random forest predicted CMV serostatus with median AUC roughly 0.9. CD4+ memory repertoires contained about 40% of the roughly 150 reported CMV TCRbeta sequences.

The method was immunoSEQ multiplex PCR; TCRdb's version includes in-frame clones alone and lacks a portion of them. In the table there are 45,000 to 60,000 clones, approximately 80% of which are singletons. Looked up from germline, CDR1 is SGHRS and CDR2 is YFSETQ. With V trimmed by 4 bases and J by 10 bases, 12 bases remained unmatched. The CDR3 has 14 amino acids. Notes on this clone: Its antigen remains unknown.

Single viable CD3+CD4+CD8-CD45RO+ cells were sorted as the memory CD4+ T cells. V usage is TRBV5-1 and J usage is TRBJ1-2, with TRBD1 matching 8 bases. The specimen sequenced was memory CD4+ T cells from blood. This TCR derives from an adult in good health and CMV-seropositive. The CDR3 loop reads CASSTPTGDNDYTF. CDR3 nucleotides: TGCGCCAGCAGCACCCCGACAGGGGATAATGACTACACCTTC.